This T cell receptor beta chain was sequenced in a study of response to subunit inactivated influenza vaccine. TCRdb analysed the RT-PCR reads with MiXCR anew, one entry per CDR3 protein. The sample records 500,000 to 600,000 distinct CDR3 sequences, 14% being singletons. With regard to this clonotype: Its antigen is undetermined.

Germline CDR1 reads SQVTM; CDR2 reads ANQGSEA. With 6 bases removed from V and 1 base from J, the gap between germline ends came to 18 bases. The CDR3 is 15 residues long. Overall study findings and caveats: Seasonal influenza vaccination, on each occasion, was suggested by the authors to recruit few new T cells.

The receptor was isolated from a man aged 50 to 59 who received an inactivated influenza vaccine. The chain couples TRBV29-1 to TRBJ1-2; D remains ambiguous. Specimen: PBMCs from blood, collected 11 to 12 days after vaccination. The CDR3 DNA follows: TGCAGCGTCCTTGGGGAGAACAATTTTAACTATGGCTACACCTTC. The encoded protein is CSVLGENNFNYGYTF.